This is a list of T cell receptor beta chains from one sample in a study of read filtering for tumor transcriptome and immune sequencing. TCRdb passed the reads through MiXCR, listing each CDR3 protein once. The table includes 15,000 to 20,000 distinct CDR3 sequences, more than 20% detected once. Sequencing input: a population of CD138-negative cells sorted from bone marrow. These receptors came from a donor aged 40 or over with multiple myeloma. CDR3s include the opening cysteine and the closing phenylalanine or tryptophan. The order of the fields is V gene, clone size, D gene, J gene, CDR3 DNA, CDR3 protein. D genes are given only for firm matches. Part of the rows lack a size; the others show once, few, many or a class for expanded clones.

TRBV4-1,-,-,TRBJ2-5,TGCACCAGCAGCCAAGAAGGCGGGCCCACCCAGTACTTC,CTSSQEGGPTQYF
TRBV6-5,many,-,TRBJ2-1,TGTGCCAGCAGTTACTCGAGCGCTAAACTCTACAATGAGCAGTTCTTC,CASSYSSAKLYNEQFF
TRBV20-1,-,TRBD2,TRBJ2-3,TGCAGTGCTAGTGCGGGAGCGGGAACAGATACGCAGTATTTT,CSASAGAGTDTQYF
TRBV20-1,few,-,TRBJ2-3,TGCAGTGCTAATCCGTACACAGATACGCAGTATTTT,CSANPYTDTQYF
TRBV14,few,-,TRBJ2-7,TGTGCCAGCAGCCAATATGGGGTATGGGAGCAGTACTTC,CASSQYGVWEQYF
TRBV29-1,many,TRBD1,TRBJ1-1,TGCAGCGTTGAAGATCAGGCCAGGGGGTTATGGGAAGCTTTCTTT,CSVEDQARGLWEAFF
TRBV29-1,medium-sized,-,TRBJ2-1,TGCAGCGTTGTAGGAAGGTACAATGAGCAGTTCTTC,CSVVGRYNEQFF
TRBV23-1,many,-,TRBJ1-3,TGCGCCAGCAGTCAATCGGACAGAGGACCCTCTGGAAACACCATATATTTT,CASSQSDRGPSGNTIYF
TRBV7-3,-,-,TRBJ2-7,TGTGCCAGCAGCGCACTTACCGGGCCGCGGGGCGATAGGATCCCCTACGATCAGTACTTC,CASSALTGPRGDRIPYDQYF
TRBV5-1,few,-,TRBJ1-1,TGCGCCAGCAGCTTGGAAGGCCCCGGGGTGAACACTGAAGCTTTCTTT,CASSLEGPGVNTEAFF
TRBV3-1,-,-,TRBJ1-1,TGTGCCAGCAGCCAAGAAACGACGGGGAACACTGAAGCTTTCTTT,CASSQETTGNTEAFF
TRBV6-2/TRBV6-3,medium-sized,-,TRBJ1-1,TGTGCCAGCAGTTGGGTAGGGACTGAAGCTTTCTTT,CASSWVGTEAFF
TRBV7-2,many,-,TRBJ2-2,TGTGCCAGCAGCTCCGGCACAGCCGCGAACACCGGGGAGCTGTTTTTT,CASSSGTAANTGELFF
TRBV6-5,many,-,TRBJ1-1,TGTGCCAGCAGTTACTCCGGGATGAACACTGAAGCTTTCTTT,CASSYSGMNTEAFF
TRBV28,many,TRBD2,TRBJ2-1,TGTGCCAGCAGTTTGGAACTAGCGGACAGCTCCTACAATGAGCAGTTCTTC,CASSLELADSSYNEQFF
TRBV28,many,-,TRBJ2-3,TGTGCCAGCAGTTTGGCTGAAAAAGCGGCAGATACGCAGTATTTT,CASSLAEKAADTQYF
TRBV9,-,-,TRBJ2-5,TGTGCCAGCAGCGTCCAACCCGGTGGAGAGACCCAGTACTTC,CASSVQPGGETQYF
TRBV28,few,TRBD2,TRBJ2-1,TGTGCCAGCAGTTTATACGGGGGACTAGCGGGAGTGGGGGAGCAGTTCTTC,CASSLYGGLAGVGEQFF
TRBV25-1,-,TRBD1,TRBJ2-5,TGTGCCAGCAGTGGTTCGACAGGGGATGAGACCCAGTACTTC,CASSGSTGDETQYF
TRBV15,medium-sized,TRBD2,TRBJ2-1,TGTGCCACCAGCAGAGACCGGACTAGCGCCAGATTTCTGGCTAATGAGCAGTTCTTC,CATSRDRTSARFLANEQFF
TRBV20-1,-,-,TRBJ2-6,TGCAGTGCTAGAGATCATACGGGGACTGGGGCCAACGTCCTGACTTTC,CSARDHTGTGANVLTF
TRBV28,many,-,TRBJ2-7,TGTGCCAGCAGTTTCAGCTCCTACGAGCAGTACTTC,CASSFSSYEQYF
TRBV2,-,TRBD2,TRBJ2-4,TGTGCCAGCGGCCCGGGACTAGCGGAGTTAGCCAACAACATTCAGTACTTC,CASGPGLAELANNIQYF
TRBV14,many,-,TRBJ1-4,TGTGCCAGCAGCCAAACTATACCGGGTCTTGAAAAACTGTTTTTT,CASSQTIPGLEKLFF
TRBV27,few,-,TRBJ2-1,TGTGCCAGCCAAGGTCACGGGAGTATCGATGAGCAGTTCTTC,CASQGHGSIDEQFF
TRBV28,-,-,TRBJ2-2,TGTGCCAGCAGTTTATTTTACAGGAGGAGCACCGGGGAGCTGTTTTTT,CASSLFYRRSTGELFF
TRBV7-2,few,-,TRBJ2-5,TGTGCCAGCAGCTTAGATCAGGGTTCAGAGACCCAGTACTTC,CASSLDQGSETQYF
TRBV7-9,many,TRBD2,TRBJ2-1,TGTGCCAGCAGCCTCGCCACTAGCGGGAGCTCCTACAATGAGCAGTTCTTC,CASSLATSGSSYNEQFF
TRBV9,few,TRBD1,TRBJ1-2,TGTGCCAGCAGCCTGGGACAGGGAGAAGGCTACACCTTC,CASSLGQGEGYTF